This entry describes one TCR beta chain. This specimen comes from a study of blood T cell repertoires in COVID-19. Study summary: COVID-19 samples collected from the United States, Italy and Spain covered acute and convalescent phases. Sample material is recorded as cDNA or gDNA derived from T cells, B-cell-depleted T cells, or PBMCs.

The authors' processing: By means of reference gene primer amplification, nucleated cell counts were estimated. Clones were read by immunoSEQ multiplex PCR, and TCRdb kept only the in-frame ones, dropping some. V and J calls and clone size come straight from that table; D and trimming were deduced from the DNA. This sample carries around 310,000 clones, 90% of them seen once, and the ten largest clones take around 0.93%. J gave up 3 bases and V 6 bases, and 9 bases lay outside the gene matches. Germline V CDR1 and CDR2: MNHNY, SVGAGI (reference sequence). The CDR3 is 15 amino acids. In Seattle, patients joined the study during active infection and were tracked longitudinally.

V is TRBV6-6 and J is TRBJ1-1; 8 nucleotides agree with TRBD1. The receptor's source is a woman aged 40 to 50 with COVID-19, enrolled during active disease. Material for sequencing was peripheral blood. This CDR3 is CASRAPTGDYTEAFF. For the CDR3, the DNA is TGTGCCAGCAGAGCTCCGACAGGGGATTACACTGAAGCTTTCTTT.